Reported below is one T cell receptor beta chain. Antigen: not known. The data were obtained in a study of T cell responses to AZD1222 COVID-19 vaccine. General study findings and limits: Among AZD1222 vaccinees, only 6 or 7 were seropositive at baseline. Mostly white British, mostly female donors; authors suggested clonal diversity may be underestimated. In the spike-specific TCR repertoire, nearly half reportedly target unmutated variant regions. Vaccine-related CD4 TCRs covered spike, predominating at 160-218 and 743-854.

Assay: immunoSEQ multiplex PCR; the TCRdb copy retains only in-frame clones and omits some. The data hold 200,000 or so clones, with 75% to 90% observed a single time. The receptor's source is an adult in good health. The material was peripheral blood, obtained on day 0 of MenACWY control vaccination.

CDR3 protein: CASVGQFTEAFF. For the CDR3, the DNA is TGTGCCAGCGTCGGGCAGTTCACTGAAGCTTTCTTT. The chain combines TRBV6-5 with TRBJ1-1; D unclear. Trimming took off 8 bases at V and 4 bases at J, with 11 bases between the two ends. The CDR3 totals 12 residues. CDR1 is MNHEY and CDR2 is SVGAGI in the germline V gene.